This T cell receptor beta chain was sequenced in a study of post-analysis software for immune sequencing data. Germline CDR1 reads SEHNR; CDR2 reads FQNEAQ (reference sequence). The length of the CDR3 is 14 residues. Remarks on this clonotype: Its antigen is not identified.

Built from TCR beta cDNA, the libraries had unique molecular identifiers in them. Each CDR3 protein is one row after TCRdb ran MiXCR on the PCR reads. The sample lists hundreds of thousands of distinct CDR3 sequences, just under 30% seen once, with about 0.5% in the top ten. Study-wide points: Roughly 5 TRBV segments, TRBV5-6, TRBV5-1 and TRBV20-1 among them, were found more frequent in patients than controls. Significantly lower normalized Chao1 diversity was found in patients with multiple sclerosis relative to controls.

The sequenced sample consisted of blood. This chain links TRBV7-9 with TRBJ2-5; D unresolved. The J call is doubtful: the DNA matches TRBJ2-7 better. This sequence originates from a girl aged 5-17 years with multiple sclerosis. The CDR3 sequence: CASSLVVGTGEQYF. DNA for the CDR3: TGTGCCAGCAGCTTAGTCGTGGGTACGGGCGAGCAGTACTTC.